The entry below describes one T cell receptor beta chain. The entry originates in a study of identical twins. Each cDNA held unique molecular identifiers, and template switching gave it a universal primer site. TCRdb reprocessed the 5' RACE reads with MiXCR, giving one entry per CDR3 protein. Of 250,000 to 350,000 distinct CDR3 sequences listed, under 9% were seen once; the top ten hold more than 2%. Germline V gives CDR1 MNHEY, CDR2 SMNVEV (reference sequence). Deletions cut 2 bases from V and 5 bases from J, with 7 bases between. The CDR3 is 12 residues long. This sample also belongs to another study, concerning yellow fever vaccine responses in identical twins.

What was sequenced was memory (CD45RO+) T cells sorted from blood. The chain links TRBV27 to TRBJ2-7; D remains unclear. The TCR sequence derives from a woman aged 18-35 years in good health. DNA for the CDR3: TGTGCCAGCAGTTTAACTGGAGACGAGCAGTACTTC. It codes for CASSLTGDEQYF.